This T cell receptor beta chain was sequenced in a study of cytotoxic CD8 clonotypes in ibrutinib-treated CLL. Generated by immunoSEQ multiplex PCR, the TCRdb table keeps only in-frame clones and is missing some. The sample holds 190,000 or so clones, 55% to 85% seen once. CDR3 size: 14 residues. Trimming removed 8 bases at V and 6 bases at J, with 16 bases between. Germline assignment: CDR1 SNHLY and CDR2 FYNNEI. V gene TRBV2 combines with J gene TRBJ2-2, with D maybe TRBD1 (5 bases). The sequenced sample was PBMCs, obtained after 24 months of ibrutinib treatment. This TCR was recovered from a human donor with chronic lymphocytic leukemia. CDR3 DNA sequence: TGTGCCAGCGCAGGACGAGTGGGGCCCGGGGAGCTGTTTTTT. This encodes CASAGRVGPGELFF.